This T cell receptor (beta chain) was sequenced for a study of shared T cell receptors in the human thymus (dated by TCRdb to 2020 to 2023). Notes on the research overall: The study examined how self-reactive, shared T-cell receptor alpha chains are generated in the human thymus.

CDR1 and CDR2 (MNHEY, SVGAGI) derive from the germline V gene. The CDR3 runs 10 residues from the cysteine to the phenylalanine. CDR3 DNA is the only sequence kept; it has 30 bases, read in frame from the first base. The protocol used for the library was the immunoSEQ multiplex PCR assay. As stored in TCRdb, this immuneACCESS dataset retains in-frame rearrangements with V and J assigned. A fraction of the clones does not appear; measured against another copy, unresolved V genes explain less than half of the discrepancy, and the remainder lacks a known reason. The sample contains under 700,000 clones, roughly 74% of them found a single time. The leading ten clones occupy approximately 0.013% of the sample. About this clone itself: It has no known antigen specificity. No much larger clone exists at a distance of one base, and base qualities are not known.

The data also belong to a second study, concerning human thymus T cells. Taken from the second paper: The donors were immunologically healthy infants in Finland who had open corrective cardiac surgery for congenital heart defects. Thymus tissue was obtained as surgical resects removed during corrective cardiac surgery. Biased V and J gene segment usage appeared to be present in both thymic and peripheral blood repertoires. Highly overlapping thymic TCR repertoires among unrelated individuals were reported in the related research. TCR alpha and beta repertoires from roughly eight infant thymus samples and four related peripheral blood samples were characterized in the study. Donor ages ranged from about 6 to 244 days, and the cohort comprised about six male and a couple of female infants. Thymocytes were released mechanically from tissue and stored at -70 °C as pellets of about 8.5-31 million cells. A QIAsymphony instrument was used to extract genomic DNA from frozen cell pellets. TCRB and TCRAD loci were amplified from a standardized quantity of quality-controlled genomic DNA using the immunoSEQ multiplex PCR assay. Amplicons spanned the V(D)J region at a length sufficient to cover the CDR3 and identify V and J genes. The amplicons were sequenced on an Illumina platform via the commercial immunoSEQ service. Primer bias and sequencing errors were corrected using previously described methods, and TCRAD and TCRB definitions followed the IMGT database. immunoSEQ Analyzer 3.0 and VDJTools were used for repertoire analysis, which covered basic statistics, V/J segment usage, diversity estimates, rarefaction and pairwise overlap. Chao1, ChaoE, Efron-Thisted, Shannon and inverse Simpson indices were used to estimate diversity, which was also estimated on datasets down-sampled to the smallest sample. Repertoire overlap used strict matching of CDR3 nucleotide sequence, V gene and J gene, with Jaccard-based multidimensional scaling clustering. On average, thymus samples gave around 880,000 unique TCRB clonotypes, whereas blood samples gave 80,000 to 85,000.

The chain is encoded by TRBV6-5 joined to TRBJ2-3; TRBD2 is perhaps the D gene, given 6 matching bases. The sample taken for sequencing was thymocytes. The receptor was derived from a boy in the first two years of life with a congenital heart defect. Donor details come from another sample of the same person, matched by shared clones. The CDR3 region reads CKTSFDTQYF. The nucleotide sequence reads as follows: TGTAAGACTAGTTTTGATACGCAGTATTTT.